Listed below are T cell receptor beta chains from one sample, sequenced in a study of regulatory T cells in long-lasting Graves disease. TCRdb recomputed calls from the multiplex PCR reads with MiXCR, one row per CDR3 protein. Here the sample spans approximately 440,000 distinct CDR3 sequences, roughly 17% being singletons. The same sample was also studied in work on T cells in Graves' hyperthyroidism and ophthalmopathy.

Sample: peripheral blood mononuclear cells (PBMCs), taken at new diagnosis, from a patient treated with antithyroid drugs. These receptors were taken from a man aged 40-50 years with Graves disease. Both conserved end residues are part of each CDR3. D genes are given only for firm matches. Expanded clones get a size class; other rows say once, few or many, or leave the size out.

j_call	cdr3_length	d_call	v_call	clone_size	cdr3_aa	cdr3_nt
TRBJ2-5	13	NA	TRBV19	NA	CASSRAPQETQYF	TGTGCCAGTAGTAGAGCCCCACAAGAGACCCAGTACTTC
TRBJ2-2	14	TRBD1	TRBV5-1	few	CASRGTGGTGELFF	TGCGCCAGCAGAGGGACAGGGGGCACCGGGGAGCTGTTTTTT
TRBJ2-7	14	TRBD1	TRBV27	many	CASKGQGNLYEQYF	TGTGCCAGCAAAGGACAGGGGAACCTCTACGAGCAGTACTTC
TRBJ1-2	14	TRBD1	TRBV6-2/TRBV6-3	many	CATPSGDRHYGYTF	TGTGCCACCCCGTCCGGGGACAGGCACTATGGCTACACCTTC
TRBJ2-3	16	NA	TRBV9	NA	CASSVGVTYLTDTQYF	TGTGCCAGCAGCGTAGGGGTCACCTATCTCACAGATACGCAGTATTTT
TRBJ2-1	14	TRBD2	TRBV6-9	NA	CASSEKREINEQLF	TGCGCCAGCAGTGAGAAGCGGGAGATAAATGAGCAGCTCTTC
TRBJ2-5	14	TRBD1	TRBV11-2	many	CASSPEYRGETQYF	TGTGCCAGCAGCCCGGAGTACAGGGGTGAGACCCAGTACTTC
TRBJ2-2	18	TRBD2	TRBV14	few	CASSQDTLLAGYTGELFF	TGTGCCAGCAGCCAAGACACCCTACTAGCGGGGTACACCGGGGAGCTGTTTTTT
TRBJ2-3	14	NA	TRBV20-1	many	CSAADGTATDTQYF	TGCAGTGCTGCGGACGGCACCGCAACAGATACGCAGTATTTT
TRBJ2-7	16	NA	TRBV3-1	NA	CASSQGGWREAYEQYF	TGTGCCAGCAGCCAAGGAGGATGGCGGGAAGCGTACGAGCAGTACTTC
TRBJ2-1	12	NA	TRBV12-3/TRBV12-4	NA	CASSGGYSEQFF	TGCGCCAGCAGTGGTGGGTACAGTGAGCAGTTCTTC
TRBJ2-3	13	NA	TRBV12-3/TRBV12-4	few	CASSPEFTDTRYF	TGTGCCAGCAGTCCAGAATTCACAGATACGCGGTATTTT
TRBJ1-5	16	NA	TRBV4-1	few	CASSQDTGTANQPQHF	TGCGCCAGCAGCCAGGATACCGGGACGGCCAATCAGCCCCAGCATTTT
TRBJ1-3	14	TRBD1	TRBV29-1	NA	CSVERPGGGNTIYF	TGCAGCGTTGAACGGCCAGGGGGTGGAAACACCATATATTTT
TRBJ1-2	12	NA	TRBV10-3	NA	CAITLGGGGYTF	TGTGCCATCACCCTCGGTGGCGGTGGCTACACCTTC
TRBJ2-5	14	TRBD1	TRBV5-1	many	CASSYFDREETQYF	TGCGCCAGCAGCTACTTTGACAGGGAGGAGACCCAGTACTTC
TRBJ1-2	12	NA	TRBV11-2	many	CASSSQIYGYTF	TGTGCCAGCAGCAGTCAGATCTATGGCTACACCTTC
TRBJ1-5	16	NA	TRBV12-3/TRBV12-4	many	CASSFSLTGGDQPQHF	TGTGCCAGCAGTTTCTCTCTGACAGGAGGAGATCAGCCCCAGCATTTT
TRBJ1-1	14	NA	TRBV20-1	many	CSASGRRMNTEAFF	TGCAGTGCTAGTGGACGGAGAATGAACACTGAAGCTTTCTTT
TRBJ2-5	16	TRBD1	TRBV5-1	few	CASSFGRDSYQETQYF	TGCGCCAGCAGCTTTGGCCGGGACAGCTACCAAGAGACCCAGTACTTC
TRBJ2-1	15	NA	TRBV15	NA	CATSRVPPSVASWFF	TGTGCCACCAGCAGAGTCCCTCCTAGCGTCGCTAGTTGGTTCTTC
TRBJ2-5	13	NA	TRBV19	few	CASSIGVGATQYF	TGTGCCAGTAGTATTGGCGTTGGGGCGACCCAGTACTTC
TRBJ2-7	14	NA	TRBV5-1	many	CASSLIAGAGEQYF	TGCGCCAGCAGCTTGATTGCAGGGGCGGGCGAGCAGTACTTC
TRBJ2-1	16	TRBD2	TRBV5-1	many	CASSLATSGRGNEQFF	TGCGCCAGCAGCTTGGCGACTAGCGGGAGGGGTAATGAGCAGTTCTTC
TRBJ1-2	15	TRBD1	TRBV3-1	many	CASSRGQGEGYGYTF	TGTGCCAGCAGTCGCGGACAGGGAGAGGGCTATGGCTACACCTTC
TRBJ2-4	14	TRBD1	TRBV28	many	CASSPGQVGNIQYF	TGTGCCAGCAGTCCCGGACAGGTCGGAAACATTCAGTACTTC
TRBJ2-3	18	TRBD1	TRBV6-2/TRBV6-3	NA	CASSPVRQGRTSTDTQYF	TGTGCCAGCAGCCCCGTCAGACAGGGGCGTACTAGCACAGATACGCAGTATTTT
TRBJ2-1	15	TRBD1	TRBV28	many	CASSRTGRSYNEQFF	TGTGCCAGCAGCCGGACAGGGAGGTCCTACAATGAGCAGTTCTTC
TRBJ2-3	16	TRBD2	TRBV24-1	many	CATSVPTSGSRDTQYF	TGTGCCACCAGTGTTCCGACTAGCGGGAGTCGAGATACGCAGTATTTT
TRBJ1-1	13	NA	TRBV12-3/TRBV12-4	NA	CASSSRGSSRAFF	TGTGCCAGCAGTTCGCGCGGGTCGAGTCGAGCTTTCTTT
TRBJ2-7	14	NA	TRBV6-1	many	CASTLYFPGHEQYF	TGTGCCAGCACCCTATACTTCCCAGGGCACGAGCAGTACTTC
TRBJ2-5	13	NA	TRBV2	many	CASMEGAGETQYF	TGTGCCAGCATGGAGGGGGCGGGGGAGACCCAGTACTTC
TRBJ2-7	14	TRBD2	TRBV6-1	NA	CASTLSGRAYEQYF	TGTGCCAGCACTTTAAGCGGGAGGGCCTACGAGCAGTACTTC
TRBJ1-2	13	TRBD1	TRBV12-3/TRBV12-4	many	CASKNRGNYGYTF	TGTGCCAGCAAAAACAGGGGAAACTATGGCTACACCTTC
TRBJ2-3	15	TRBD2	TRBV6-2/TRBV6-3	many	CASSAGLAGADTQYF	TGTGCCAGCAGTGCCGGGTTAGCGGGAGCAGATACGCAGTATTTT
TRBJ2-1	14	TRBD2	TRBV2	many	CARGGLAGGHEQFF	TGTGCCAGGGGGGGACTAGCGGGAGGCCATGAGCAGTTCTTC
TRBJ2-7	10	NA	TRBV7-3	NA	CARRANEQYF	TGTGCCAGAAGAGCAAACGAGCAGTACTTC
TRBJ2-4	15	TRBD2	TRBV7-2	many	CASSFSAGGGNIQYF	TGTGCCAGCAGCTTTTCAGCGGGAGGCGGAAACATTCAGTACTTC
TRBJ2-1	15	NA	TRBV9	many	CASSVETGVRNEQFF	TGTGCCAGCAGCGTAGAGACGGGAGTCCGCAATGAGCAGTTCTTC
TRBJ2-1	17	NA	TRBV24-1	NA	CATSDTGAARSYNEQFF	TGTGCCACCAGTGACACCGGAGCGGCACGCTCCTACAATGAGCAGTTCTTC
TRBJ2-5	13	TRBD2	TRBV20-1	many	CSARAGTRETQYF	TGCAGTGCTAGAGCCGGGACTAGAGAGACCCAGTACTTC
TRBJ2-3	12	NA	TRBV12-3/TRBV12-4	many	CASSYPGDTQYF	TGTGCCAGCAGCTACCCCGGAGATACGCAGTATTTT
TRBJ2-1	14	TRBD2	TRBV20-1	many	CSARLSGRRNEQFF	TGCAGTGCTAGACTGTCCGGGAGGAGGAATGAGCAGTTCTTC
TRBJ2-3	16	NA	TRBV5-1	many	CASSVDRTGGTDTQYF	TGCGCCAGCAGCGTGGACCGGACCGGGGGCACAGATACGCAGTATTTT
TRBJ1-5	14	NA	TRBV12-3/TRBV12-4	many	CASRLDAGNQPQHF	TGTGCCAGCCGCTTGGACGCAGGCAATCAGCCCCAGCATTTT
TRBJ2-3	17	TRBD2	TRBV11-2	many	CASSLWASGSHTDTQYF	TGTGCCAGCAGCTTATGGGCGAGCGGGAGTCACACAGATACGCAGTATTTT
TRBJ1-2	13	NA	TRBV2	many	CASSEGKTYGYTF	TGTGCCAGCAGTGAAGGGAAGACCTATGGCTACACCTTC
TRBJ1-5	15	NA	TRBV28	NA	CASSLQASFNQPQHF	TGTGCCAGCAGTTTACAGGCTTCTTTTAATCAGCCCCAGCATTTT
TRBJ1-2	12	TRBD1	TRBV9	NA	CASSVQDRGVTF	TGTGCCAGCAGCGTACAAGACAGGGGGGTCACCTTC
TRBJ2-1	15	TRBD2	TRBV20-1	many	CSALSGTSVYNEQFF	TGCAGTGCTTTGTCCGGGACTAGCGTCTACAATGAGCAGTTCTTC
TRBJ2-1	16	NA	TRBV3-1	NA	CASSQGRRDSYNEQFF	TGTGCCAGCAGCCAAGGGAGGAGAGACTCCTACAATGAGCAGTTCTTC
TRBJ2-7	12	NA	TRBV12-3/TRBV12-4	NA	CASGGYTYEQYF	TGTGCCAGCGGAGGTTACACCTACGAGCAGTACTTC
TRBJ2-3	21	NA	TRBV7-9	NA	CASSFYICSAPISGGTDTQYF	NA
TRBJ2-6	15	TRBD2	TRBV19	NA	CASSLGGIGANVLTF	TGTGCCAGTAGTCTCGGGGGGATTGGGGCCAACGTCCTGACTTTC